The 16 T cell receptor beta chains presented below share a single source sample, sequenced in a study of blood T cell repertoires in COVID-19. Sequencing used immunoSEQ multiplex PCR; TCRdb keeps in-frame clones, though not all of them. The table records a few hundred thousand clones, 75% to 90% of them present only once. Sequencing input: peripheral blood. The receptors here all came from a man between 18 and 35 years old with active or convalescent COVID-19.

This chain uses TRBV24-1 with TRBJ1-5; D is unresolved. Trimming took 9 bases from V and 7 from J, leaving 12 bases between them. The CDR3 totals 12 residues. Germline CDR1 reads KGHDR; CDR2 reads SFDVKD. In DNA, the CDR3 is TGTGCCACCGAAACACCTTTACAGCCCCAGCATTTT. Its protein is CATETPLQPQHF.

The chain couples TRBV7-6 to TRBJ2-3; no clear D gene. CDR1 SGHVS and CDR2 FNYEAQ come from the germline V gene. Trimming stripped 5 bases from V and 3 bases from J, with 15 bases between. The CDR3 contains 15 residues. The CDR3 loop reads CASSPRPTVTDTQYF. As DNA, the CDR3 is TGTGCCAGCAGCCCGCGTCCGACTGTAACAGATACGCAGTATTTT.

V and J are TRBV15 and TRBJ1-1; 9 bases map to TRBD1. Germline CDR1 LNHNV, CDR2 YYDKDF (reference sequence). The trim removed 9 bases at V and 4 bases at J, leaving 6 bases unmatched. The CDR3 loop spans 13 amino acids. This CDR3 is CATGQGGGTEAFF. For the CDR3, the DNA is TGTGCCACGGGACAGGGTGGAGGCACTGAAGCTTTCTTT. Using reference TRBV15 and TRBJ1-1 for the parts outside the CDR3, the full variable domain is DAMVIQNPRYQVTQFGKPVTLSCSQTLNHNVMYWYQQKSSQAPKLLFHYYDKDFNNEADTPDNFQSRRPNTSFCFLDIRSPGLGDTAMYLCATGQGGGTEAFFGQGTRLTVV.

In nucleotides, the CDR3 is TGTGCCAGCAGTGCCCTCCCAGATACGCAGTATTTT. Its protein product is CASSALPDTQYF. The chain has TRBV25-1 and TRBJ2-3; no definite D call. Trimming removed 4 bases at V and 4 bases at J, with 6 bases between. Germline V gives CDR1 MGHDK, CDR2 SYGVNS. The CDR3 is 12 amino acids.

As DNA, the CDR3 is TGTGCCAGTAGTACGACCGGGACAGGGGCCTACAATGAGCAGTTCTTC. The encoded protein is CASSTTGTGAYNEQFF. The J gene is TRBJ2-1, the V gene TRBV19; 10 bases map to TRBD1. Germline V lookup: CDR1 LNHDA, CDR2 SQIVND (reference sequence). With V trimmed by 4 bases and J by 2 bases, 5 bases remained unmatched. The CDR3 spans 16 residues. Based on the CDR3 plus reference TRBV19 and TRBJ2-1, the full variable domain is DGGITQSPKYLFRKEGQNVTLSCEQNLNHDAMYWYRQDPGQGLRLIYYSQIVNDFQKGDIAEGYSVSREKKESFPLTVTSAQKNPTAFYLCASSTTGTGAYNEQFFGPGTRLTVL.

J is TRBJ2-7 and V is TRBV6-2 or TRBV6-3, with D unclear. V was clipped by 0 bases and J by 5 bases, with 5 bases between them. Germline V gene sequence: CDR1 MNHEY, CDR2 SVGEGT. This CDR3 contains 12 residues. The CDR3: CASSYSSHEQYF. CDR3 nucleotide sequence: TGTGCCAGCAGTTACTCGAGCCACGAGCAGTACTTC.

Regarding this clone: At the DNA level, this CDR3 is encoded by other sequences in the same sample as well. The rearrangement uses TRBV9 and TRBJ2-1, with 7 bases matching TRBD2. Trimming cost V 0 bases and J 0 bases; bases outside gene matches: 3. CDR3 length: 16 residues. The germline V gene encodes CDR1 SGDLS and CDR2 YYNGEE. CDR3 residues: CASSVEGGSSYNEQFF. The DNA for the CDR3 is TGTGCCAGCAGCGTAGAAGGCGGGAGCTCCTACAATGAGCAGTTCTTC.

V gene TRBV5-5 combines with J gene TRBJ2-5, with 9 bases fitting TRBD1. V shed 4 bases, J shed 4 bases, and the junction held 8 bases outside the gene matches. Germline lookup yields CDR1 SGHKS and CDR2 YYEKEE (reference sequence). The CDR3 length is 15 residues. The DNA of the CDR3 is TGTGCCAGCAGCCTGTTGGGACAGGGATTAGAGACCCAGTACTTC. It is translated as CASSLLGQGLETQYF.

J is TRBJ1-6 and V is TRBV28; 10 bases are shared with TRBD1. CDR1 is MDHEN, CDR2 SYDVKM, per germline. CDR3 size: 15 residues. Losses at the gene ends were 5 bases for V and 9 bases for J; bases not matched to a gene: 7. CDR3 sequence: CASSPGTGAGSPLHF. The CDR3 nucleotides read TGTGCCAGCAGTCCCGGGACAGGGGCGGGTTCACCCCTCCACTTT. Complete variable domain (other parts from reference TRBV28 and TRBJ1-6): DVKVTQSSRYLVKRTGEKVFLECVQDMDHENMFWYRQDPGLGLRLIYFSYDVKMKEKGDIPEGYSVSREKKERFSLILESASTNQTSMYLCASSPGTGAGSPLHFGNGTRLTVT.

V and J are TRBV7-9 and TRBJ1-2; D might be TRBD1 (6 bases). This CDR3 contains 12 residues. Trimming stripped 7 bases from V and 4 bases from J, with 10 bases between. Germline V gene data show CDR1 as SEHNR and CDR2 as FQNEAQ (reference sequence). The CDR3 loop is CASTLDSYGYTF. CDR3 bases: TGTGCCAGCACCCTGGACAGCTATGGCTACACCTTC.

CDR3: CASSATPGVLSFFEQFF. The CDR3 DNA is TGTGCCAGCAGCGCAACCCCGGGGGTTCTCTCTTTTTTTGAGCAGTTCTTC. This chain connects TRBV5-4 to TRBJ2-1; D is possibly TRBD2 (6 bases). The CDR3 consists of 17 residues. Germline CDR1 and CDR2: SGHNT and YYREEE (reference sequence). Deletions cut 4 bases from V and 9 bases from J, with 26 bases between. Combining the CDR3 with reference TRBV5-4 and TRBJ2-1 gives the whole variable domain ETGVTQSPTHLIKTRGQQVTLRCSSQSGHNTVSWYQQALGQGPQFIFQYYREEENGRGNFPPRFSGLQFPNYSSELNVNALELDDSALYLCASSATPGVLSFFEQFFGPGTRLTVL.

The chain joins TRBV19 to TRBJ2-2; D perhaps matches TRBD1 (6 bases). This CDR3 contains 16 residues. V lost 3 bases to trimming and J lost 7 bases, with 18 bases between them. In germline, CDR1 is LNHDA, CDR2 SQIVND (reference sequence). This CDR3 is CASSMGQGLVGGELFF. In nucleotides, the CDR3 is TGTGCCAGTAGTATGGGGCAGGGGTTGGTCGGCGGGGAGCTGTTTTTT.

V and J are TRBV2 and TRBJ2-7; 12 positions agree with TRBD2. V shed 8 bases, J shed 2 bases, and the junction held 19 bases outside the gene matches. The CDR3 consists of 19 residues. Germline CDR1 reads SNHLY; CDR2 reads FYNNEI. The CDR3 spells CASLTKRPGLAGAAYEQYF. The CDR3, as DNA: TGTGCCAGCCTGACCAAGCGCCCGGGACTAGCGGGCGCAGCCTACGAGCAGTACTTC.

This sequence joins TRBV5-8 and TRBJ2-7; unclear D gene. From germline, CDR1 is SGHTS and CDR2 YDEGEE. The CDR3 has 12 residues. V shed 5 bases and J shed 2 bases, with 8 bases lying between them. CDR3 nucleotides: TGTGCCAGCAGGACACTGACCTACGAGCAGTACTTC. Its translation: CASRTLTYEQYF.

The V and J genes are TRBV3-1 (or the pseudogene TRBV3-2) and TRBJ1-5; 8 bases match TRBD1. V shed 3 bases and J 7 bases; nucleotides not matched to a gene: 8. The CDR3 contains 15 residues. Looked up from germline, CDR1 is LGHDT and CDR2 is YNNKEL (reference sequence). For the CDR3, the DNA is TGTGCCAGCAGCCAGGGCAGGGGGCGCCGCCAGCCCCAGCATTTT. It is translated as CASSQGRGRRQPQHF.

The genes are TRBV5-5 and TRBJ1-5; tentative D call: TRBD1 (6 bases). The CDR3 length is 15 residues. The V end was cut by 0 bases, the J end by 0 bases, with 7 bases between. The V gene's germline CDR1 is SGHKS and CDR2 YYEKEE (reference sequence). CDR3 sequence: CASSLEGDSNQPQHF. The CDR3 coding sequence is TGTGCCAGCAGCTTGGAGGGGGATAGCAATCAGCCCCAGCATTTT. The whole variable domain, remainder taken from reference TRBV5-5 and TRBJ1-5, is DAGVTQSPTHLIKTRGQQVTLRCSPISGHKSVSWYQQVLGQGPQFIFQYYEKEERGRGNFPDRFSARQFPNYSSELNVNALLLGDSALYLCASSLEGDSNQPQHFGDGTRLSIL.